This T cell receptor beta chain emerged from a study of T cell changes during pregnancy in multiple sclerosis. Produced via immunoSEQ multiplex PCR; TCRdb's table is partial and in-frame only. This table has about 59,000 clones, about 94% appearing once. Trimming removed 3 bases from V and 3 bases from J; junction bases left unmatched: 5. From germline, CDR1 is SGHDT and CDR2 YYEEEE. This CDR3 has 14 residues. This TCR came from a female donor with multiple sclerosis, enrolled in a pregnancy study. The chain couples TRBV5-6 to TRBJ2-7; TRBD1 aligns across 8 bases. The sample consisted of CD8+ T cells from peripheral blood mononuclear cells, taken after pregnancy. The CDR3 DNA is TGTGCCAGCAGCTGGGGACAGGACAGCTACGAGCAGTACTTC. Protein: CASSWGQDSYEQYF. The whole variable domain, filled in from reference TRBV5-6 and TRBJ2-7, reads DAGVTQSPTHLIKTRGQQVTLRCSPKSGHDTVSWYQQALGQGPQFIFQYYEEEERQRGNFPDRFSGHQFPNYSSELNVNALLLGDSALYLCASSWGQDSYEQYFGPGTRLTVT.